This T cell receptor beta chain was recorded in a study of T-cell reconstitution after alpha-beta-depleted transplantation in children. Study-wide findings and caveats: Once a year had passed after transplant, T-cell counts and diversity came mostly from newly produced T cells. Several hundred expanded graft clones reportedly supplied alpha-beta T cells about two months after transplant.

The authors prepared the TCRbeta library with unique molecular identifiers. MiXCR, applied by TCRdb to the PCR reads, yields one record per CDR3 protein. The table lists roughly 670,000 distinct CDR3 sequences, about an eighth of them singletons. Concerning this clonotype itself: Its specificity is unknown.

The CDR3 length is 18 residues. V was clipped by 0 bases and J by 0 bases, with 16 bases between them. The germline V gene has CDR1 SGHRS and CDR2 YFSETQ. This clonotype was sampled from a girl aged 2 to 9 with congenital amegakaryocytic thrombocytopenia, due to receive a stem cell transplant. This material consisted of PBMCs, taken before TCRalphabeta/CD19-depleted stem cell transplant. The chain has TRBV5-1 and TRBJ1-3; D gene ambiguous. CDR3 sequence reads: CASSLARDTGRSGNTIYF. In DNA, the CDR3 is TGCGCCAGCAGCTTGGCTCGTGACACTGGACGCTCTGGAAACACCATATATTTT.